Listed below are T cell receptor beta chains from one sample, sequenced in a study of CXCR3-negative and CXCR3-positive naive CD8 T cells. TCRdb reworked the 5' RACE reads into one entry per CDR3 protein, no DNA. The sample table includes 92,000 or so distinct CDR3 sequences. The sample was naive CXCR3- CD8+ T cells from blood. The source is a human donor in good health. Some clones in this sample may be carry-over from other donors' samples. Each CDR3 is given with its conserved first and last residue.

v_call	j_call	cdr3_aa
TRBV14	TRBJ2-7	CASSPPAGLAASRPYEQYF
TRBV29-1	TRBJ1-2	CSVSGDNYGYTF
TRBV6-1	TRBJ2-7	CASSVLASSSYEQYF
TRBV2	TRBJ2-1	CASIGYNEQFF
TRBV9	TRBJ1-4	CASSATGGEKLFF
TRBV14	TRBJ1-1	CASSHSTGPNTEASF
TRBV28	TRBJ2-1	CASSPPWGAGGVEQFF
TRBV6-2/TRBV6-3	TRBJ2-7	CASSLQGAYEQYF
TRBV4-2	TRBJ2-1	CASSQDPFGDYNEQFF
TRBV14	TRBJ1-4	CASSQDGLINEKLFF
TRBV3-1	TRBJ1-1	CASSQDLRLWEAFNTEAFF
TRBV29-1	TRBJ1-1	CSVEEGALPNTEAFF
TRBV20-1	TRBJ2-7	CSAIGSLAGGRYEQYF
TRBV29-1	TRBJ2-5	CSAGGAGETQYF
TRBV7-2	TRBJ1-1	CASREASEAFF
TRBV7-8	TRBJ2-6	CASSLYGANVLTF
TRBV2	TRBJ2-1	CASSEGQGAHNEQFF
TRBV12-3/TRBV12-4	TRBJ1-1	CASSEGWGHLSTEAFF
TRBV29-1	TRBJ2-3	CSVVRSGQGLDTQYF
TRBV7-9	TRBJ2-3	CASSFDRDPDTQYF
TRBV29-1	TRBJ2-3	CSVGEHTDTQYF
TRBV7-9	TRBJ2-7	CASSPALDGNYEQYF
TRBV7-9	TRBJ2-1	CASSRLTVEVNEQFF
TRBV19	TRBJ1-5	CASSIDSYSNQPQHF
TRBV25-1	TRBJ1-1	CASSASMLGNTEAFF
TRBV6-2/TRBV6-3	TRBJ1-4	CASRTQEEKLFF
TRBV11-3	TRBJ1-1	CASSWSGGTEAFF
TRBV7-9	TRBJ2-7	CASSSRDRGTEQYF
TRBV18	TRBJ1-1	CASSPSIRGVFDTEAFF
TRBV7-9	TRBJ1-1	CASSSTGGNTEAFF
TRBV29-1	TRBJ2-1	CSVEIRGEVYNEQFF
TRBV29-1	TRBJ2-1	CSVEASGSGNEQFF
TRBV15	TRBJ2-1	CATSKYGSYNEQFF
TRBV7-9	TRBJ2-5	CASSLSADQETQYF
TRBV14	TRBJ2-1	CASSQTTVNEQFF
TRBV15	TRBJ2-2	CATSRDRVEMELFF
TRBV25-1	TRBJ2-7	CASTLQGAVYF
TRBV6-5	TRBJ2-3	CASSLAGGVSTDTQYF
TRBV3-1	TRBJ2-1	CASSQDSGVLEQFF
TRBV19	TRBJ2-3	CASSLASGGATDTQYF
TRBV5-1	TRBJ2-1	CASRFRGGSPNEQFF
TRBV20-1	TRBJ2-7	CSARDQDFLNEQYF
TRBV10-1	TRBJ2-6	CASNTIQEGLSGANVLTF
TRBV29-1	TRBJ2-7	CSARQGSSYEQYF
TRBV5-1	TRBJ2-7	CASSLVAAGNPGEQYF
TRBV29-1	TRBJ2-7	CSVRVSYEQYF
TRBV5-1	TRBJ1-2	CASSLKGRGYTF
TRBV11-2	TRBJ2-3	CASSDEDTQYF
TRBV29-1	TRBJ2-3	CSVGTSESHTDTQYF
TRBV12-3/TRBV12-4	TRBJ2-7	CASSPPNTILEQYF
TRBV29-1	TRBJ2-7	CSVVGQGSYEQYF
TRBV5-1	TRBJ2-4	CASSSVGGNIQYF
TRBV5-1	TRBJ2-2	CASSLLAPTGELFF
TRBV29-1	TRBJ1-4	CSVEVGEKLFF